A single sample is the source of the 12 T cell receptor beta chains below, sequenced in a study of blood T cell repertoires in COVID-19. Measured with immunoSEQ multiplex PCR; TCRdb has only the in-frame clones, and not every one. The sample lists 150,000 to 200,000 clones, around 90% occurring once. Sequencing input: peripheral blood. These receptors were obtained from a man in his fifties with acute or convalescent COVID-19.

The rearrangement uses TRBV20-1 and TRBJ2-7, with D unresolved. Trimming stripped 2 bases from V and 5 bases from J, with 7 bases between. The CDR3 contains 11 residues. The V gene's germline CDR1 is DFQATT and CDR2 SNEGSKA (reference sequence). CDR3 in amino acids: CSARSGHEQYV. CDR3 coding DNA: TGCAGTGCTAGATCTGGGCACGAGCAGTACGTC.

The chain employs TRBV18 and TRBJ2-5; D remains ambiguous. Germline V lookup: CDR1 KGHSH, CDR2 LQKENI. V lost 5 bases and J 0 bases, leaving 10 bases between the germline ends. The CDR3 loop spans 14 amino acids. This CDR3 is CASSDTTYQETQYF. CDR3 nucleotides: TGTGCCAGCTCAGATACTACGTACCAAGAGACCCAGTACTTC.

The chain links TRBV11-2 to TRBJ2-3; TRBD2 agrees at 11 bases. V was pared by 5 bases and J by 6 bases, with 7 bases of the junction left unmatched. Germline CDR1 reads SGHAT; CDR2 reads FQNNGV. The CDR3 contains 15 residues. CDR3 amino acids: CASSLSGGEMDTQYF. The CDR3 DNA reads as TGTGCCAGCAGCCTTAGCGGGGGGGAAATGGATACGCAGTATTTT.

CDR3 nucleotides: TGTGCCAGCAGCTTAACGGATAAGGGGGGCTACACCTTC. Amino acid sequence: CASSLTDKGGYTF. The genes are TRBV7-3 and TRBJ1-2; tentatively, D is TRBD1 (5 bases). The CDR3 is 13 amino acids. Germline V lookup: CDR1 SGHTA, CDR2 FQGTGA. V was clipped by 0 bases and J by 8 bases, with 10 bases between them.

The chain has TRBV3-1 (or the pseudogene TRBV3-2) and TRBJ2-5; 7 bases are shared with TRBD2. The germline V gene has CDR1 LGHDT and CDR2 YNNKEL (reference sequence). The ends lost 4 bases at V and 4 bases at J; junction bases unmatched: 6. The CDR3 covers 14 residues. CDR3 amino acids: CASSPRTRRETQYF. In DNA form, the CDR3 reads TGTGCCAGCAGCCCCAGGACTAGGAGAGAGACCCAGTACTTC.

The chain carries TRBV2 and TRBJ2-7; TRBD2 aligns across 11 bases. This CDR3 contains 15 residues. Trimming removed 6 bases from V and 7 bases from J; junction bases left unmatched: 11. Germline-derived CDR1 and CDR2 are SNHLY and FYNNEI. The CDR3 is CASSLTSGGFLEQYV. For the CDR3, the DNA is TGTGCCAGCAGCCTCACTAGCGGGGGATTCCTGGAGCAGTACGTC.

This clone came up a few times. The same CDR3 arises from other DNA sequences in this sample as well. The rearrangement links TRBV19 to TRBJ1-5; D uncertain. Germline loops: CDR1 LNHDA, CDR2 SQIVND (reference sequence). V lost 3 bases and J 0 bases, leaving 9 bases between the germline ends. The CDR3 is 15 residues long. The CDR3 bases are TGTGCCAGTAGTATTCGAGGGAGTAGCAATCAGCCCCAGCATTTT. The encoded protein is CASSIRGSSNQPQHF.

The V and J genes are TRBV6-6 and TRBJ1-5; D is unresolved. The CDR3 covers 14 residues. V was trimmed by 2 bases and J by 3 bases, leaving 8 bases between them. The germline gives CDR1 MNHNY, CDR2 SVGAGI (reference sequence). CDR3 DNA sequence: TGTGCCAGCAGTTACCTTAGTAACAATCAGCCCCAGCATTTT. It specifies CASSYLSNNQPQHF.

J is TRBJ1-1 and V is TRBV6-6, with D perhaps TRBD1 (6 bases). This CDR3 contains 15 residues. V was pared by 0 bases and J by 1 base, with 9 bases between. Germline V lookup: CDR1 MNHNY, CDR2 SVGAGI (reference sequence). The CDR3 here is CASSYSGAANTEAFF. DNA for the CDR3: TGTGCCAGCAGTTACTCGGGGGCGGCGAACACTGAAGCTTTCTTT.

The sample holds one count of this clone. The rearrangement joins TRBV3-1 (or the pseudogene TRBV3-2) to TRBJ1-1; a weak D match, TRBD1 (6 bases). Germline CDR1 and CDR2: LGHDT and YNNKEL (reference sequence). V was shortened by 4 bases and J by 1 base, with 16 bases between the two germline ends. This CDR3 contains 16 residues. The CDR3 bases are TGTGCCAGCAGCCTTACCATCAGGGGATGGAACACTGAAGCTTTCTTT. As protein: CASSLTIRGWNTEAFF.

The chain recombines TRBV9 with TRBJ2-1; D call uncertain. Trimming stripped 0 bases from V and 0 bases from J, with 13 bases between. The germline gives CDR1 SGDLS, CDR2 YYNGEE. The CDR3 totals 17 residues. CDR3 coding DNA: TGTGCCAGCAGCGTAGGGTGGGCGAGTAGCTCCTACAATGAGCAGTTCTTC. The encoded protein is CASSVGWASSSYNEQFF.

This rearrangement joins TRBV5-1 to TRBJ2-3; maybe TRBD1 (5 bases). This CDR3 is built from 16 residues. CDR1 is SGHRS, CDR2 YFSETQ, per germline. V lost 0 bases, J lost 0 bases, and 11 bases lay in between. DNA for the CDR3: TGCGCCAGCAGCTTGGGTAGGGGCACTAGCACAGATACGCAGTATTTT. Protein product: CASSLGRGTSTDTQYF.